Following are 26 T cell receptor beta chains from one sample sequenced in a study of shared clonotypes between healthy human individuals. Cells designated naive CD8 were CD45RO-negative and were positively selected for CCR7, with terminally differentiated effector memory CD45RA+ cells excluded. The assay was immunoSEQ multiplex PCR, and TCRdb's table has in-frame clones only and misses some. The sample consists of about 2.1 million clones, 85% to 95% of them appearing once. The sample comprised naive CD8+ T cells from PBMCs. The receptors stem from a man between 18 and 35 years old in good health. Some clones in this sample may be carry-over from other donors' samples.

Remarks on this clone: Other DNA sequences in the same sample also yield this CDR3. The J gene is TRBJ1-5, the V gene TRBV27, with D possibly being TRBD1 (6 bases). Trimming pared 3 bases from V and 4 bases from J, leaving 13 bases between. The CDR3 has 15 residues. CDR1 and CDR2 (germline): MNHEY, SMNVEV (reference sequence). This CDR3 reads CASSLGRGGNQPQHF. Here the CDR3 DNA reads TGTGCCAGCAGTTTGGGCAGGGGCGGTAATCAGCCCCAGCATTTT.

The V gene is TRBV27, the J gene TRBJ2-7; D not certain. V was clipped by 3 bases and J by 2 bases, with 11 bases between them. This CDR3 is built from 14 residues. The V gene's germline CDR1 is MNHEY and CDR2 SMNVEV (reference sequence). In nucleotides, the CDR3 is TGTGCCAGCAGTTTCCTGGATACCCCCTACGAGCAGTACTTC. Translation gives CASSFLDTPYEQYF.

In the case of this clone: The same CDR3 is also encoded by other DNA sequences in this sample. The genes are TRBV7-9 and TRBJ1-2, with 9 bases aligning to TRBD1. The CDR3 covers 11 residues. Germline CDR1 reads SEHNR; CDR2 reads FQNEAQ (reference sequence). J was trimmed by 7 bases and V by 7 bases; bases with no gene match: 1. The chain's CDR3 is CASTTGGGYTF. The CDR3 DNA follows: TGTGCCAGCACGACAGGGGGTGGCTACACCTTC.

This clone appeared a few times. The gene calls are TRBV29-1 and TRBJ2-1; no definite D call. This CDR3 comprises 12 residues. The V gene's germline CDR1 is SQVTM and CDR2 ANQGSEA. The V end lost 2 bases, the J end lost 4 bases, and 6 bases lay between the germline ends. CDR3 sequence (DNA): TGCAGCGTTGAATGGTCTTACAATGAGCAGTTCTTC. Protein: CSVEWSYNEQFF.

With regard to this clone: Distinct nucleotide sequences in the sample also encode this CDR3. The chain combines TRBV7-3 with TRBJ1-1; D is unresolved. Germline CDR1 and CDR2: SGHTA and FQGTGA. The length of the CDR3 is 15 residues. With 1 base removed from V and 0 bases from J, the gap between germline ends came to 9 bases. CDR3 in amino acids: CASSLIRQLNTEAFF. The CDR3 nucleotides are TGTGCCAGCAGCTTAATACGGCAGTTGAACACTGAAGCTTTCTTT.

The chain employs TRBV9 and TRBJ2-7, with 8 bases aligning to TRBD2. After removal of 4 bases from V and 3 bases from J, the junction contained 12 bases not matched to a gene. Germline-derived CDR1 and CDR2 are SGDLS and YYNGEE. The CDR3 spans 16 residues. The CDR3 region has the DNA TGTGCCAGCAGCCGACTTCCTACTAGCGGCTACTACGAGCAGTACTTC. Protein sequence: CASSRLPTSGYYEQYF.

The CDR3 region has the DNA TGTGCCACCAGCGAGGACAGGGGGATCTCCTACGAGCAGTACTTC. Translation: CATSEDRGISYEQYF. The J gene is TRBJ2-7, the V gene TRBV15, with 10 bases that match TRBD1. The V and J ends lost 5 bases and 0 bases, in that order; junction bases with no gene match: 4. This CDR3 contains 15 residues. The germline gives CDR1 LNHNV, CDR2 YYDKDF (reference sequence).

This chain links TRBV21-1 with TRBJ2-1; the table's TRBD2 call for D was not verified on the DNA. TRBV21-1 counts as a pseudogene. The CDR3 contains 22 residues. The CDR3 coding sequence is TGTGCCAGCAGCAAAGGAGGAAGGGAGGCCGTCCAGTTATTAAGCTCCTACAATGAGCAGTTCTTC. It specifies CASSKGGREAVQLLSSYNEQFF.

V and J are TRBV5-4 and TRBJ1-1; D not resolved. Germline CDR1 is SGHNT and CDR2 is YYREEE (reference sequence). The CDR3 contains 15 residues. The V and J ends lost 5 bases and 0 bases respectively, with 14 bases between them. The CDR3, as DNA: TGTGCCAGCAGTCTAAGCCTCGGAATGAACACTGAAGCTTTCTTT. It specifies CASSLSLGMNTEAFF.

With regard to this clone: One end of the junction is discordant with germline, which a read error may explain. The chain has TRBV29-1 and TRBJ2-7, with D tentatively TRBD1 (6 bases). Germline values: CDR1 SQVTM, CDR2 ANQGSEA. This CDR3 is 13 amino acids long. CDR3 DNA sequence: TGCAGCATTGAGAGGGACAACTCCTACGAGCAGTACTTC. Its protein is CSIERDNSYEQYF.

The chain couples TRBV28 to TRBJ2-7; 9 positions match TRBD2. V lost 8 bases, J lost 7 bases, and 9 bases stayed unmatched. The CDR3 has 13 amino acids. Germline CDR1 MDHEN, CDR2 SYDVKM. The CDR3 here is CASQSSGRIEQYF. CDR3 in DNA: TGTGCCAGCCAGAGTAGCGGGAGAATAGAGCAGTACTTC.

The chain recombines TRBV23-1 with TRBJ2-3, with TRBD2 matching over 9 bases. TRBV23-1 falls under the ORF class, with uncertain function. V shed 3 bases and J 2 bases; nucleotides not matched to a gene: 9. This CDR3 region has 17 residues. CDR3 loop: CASSQLGTSQITDTQYF. The CDR3 nucleotides read TGCGCCAGCAGTCAGCTAGGGACTAGCCAGATCACAGATACGCAGTATTTT.

The rearrangement uses TRBV7-9 and TRBJ2-1; either TRBD1 or TRBD2 may fit D (6 bases each). Germline V lookup: CDR1 SEHNR, CDR2 FQNEAQ (reference sequence). The CDR3 runs 15 residues. V dropped 2 bases and J dropped 3 bases, with 11 bases sitting between them. In DNA form, the CDR3 reads TGTGCCAGCAGCTTAACGGGGGCGGTCTACAATGAGCAGTTCTTC. Protein product: CASSLTGAVYNEQFF.

This rearrangement joins TRBV29-1 to TRBJ2-6; D may match TRBD1 or TRBD2 (7 bases each). Germline V CDR1 and CDR2: SQVTM, ANQGSEA. V was cut by 5 bases and J by 0 bases, with 14 bases left in between. There are 16 residues in the CDR3. The CDR3 protein is CSVWGQRDSGANVLTF. The CDR3 bases are TGCAGCGTTTGGGGACAGCGGGACTCTGGGGCCAACGTCCTGACTTTC.

J is TRBJ2-1 and V is TRBV9; 7 positions agree with TRBD1. Germline assignment: CDR1 SGDLS and CDR2 YYNGEE. The CDR3 runs 15 residues. V gave up 4 bases and J gave up 3 bases; unmatched junction bases: 7. The CDR3 nucleotides read TGTGCCAGCAGCCCCTGGACAGGCTACTACAATGAGCAGTTCTTC. Encoded protein: CASSPWTGYYNEQFF.

The CDR3 DNA sequence: TGTGCCAGTACGACAGGGGGAAACACCATATATTTT. As protein: CASTTGGNTIYF. The chain combines TRBV19 with TRBJ1-3, with 7 nucleotides matching TRBD1. The CDR3 runs 12 residues. Germline CDR1 is LNHDA and CDR2 is SQIVND (reference sequence). The V segment lost 7 bases and the J segment 4 bases; nucleotides outside the gene matches: 1.

Regarding this clone: Other DNA sequences in this sample translate to the same CDR3. The V call is TRBV5-4, the J call TRBJ2-1; no firm D call. CDR1 SGHNT and CDR2 YYREEE come from the germline V gene (reference sequence). This CDR3 is 13 amino acids long. The V gene lost 1 base and the J gene lost 4 bases, with 6 bases spanning the gap. CDR3 loop: CASSLRAYNEQFF. The CDR3, as DNA: TGTGCCAGCAGCTTGCGGGCGTACAATGAGCAGTTCTTC.

The chain links TRBV7-8 to TRBJ2-7; D may correspond to TRBD1 or TRBD2 (5 bases each). The CDR3 is 14 amino acids. Trimming removed 4 bases at V and 2 bases at J, with 12 bases between. Germline V gene lookup returns CDR1 SGHVS and CDR2 FQNEAQ. CDR3 nucleotide sequence: TGTGCCAGCAGCTACTCCGGGGCCGCCTACGAGCAGTACTTC. Its protein product is CASSYSGAAYEQYF.

The genes are TRBV7-6 and TRBJ2-5; TRBD2 aligns across 13 bases. The CDR3 extends over 15 amino acids. Losses at the gene ends were 6 bases for V and 4 bases for J; bases not matched to a gene: 5. CDR1 and CDR2 (germline): SGHVS, FNYEAQ. The CDR3 loop reads CASSQLAGGRETQYF. CDR3 in DNA: TGTGCCAGCAGTCAACTAGCGGGAGGGCGAGAGACCCAGTACTTC. The whole variable domain, filled in from reference TRBV7-6 and TRBJ2-5, reads GAGVSQSPRYKVTKRGQDVALRCDPISGHVSLYWYRQALGQGPEFLTYFNYEAQQDKSGLPNDRFSAERPEGSISTLTIQRTEQRDSAMYRCASSQLAGGRETQYFGPGTRLLVL.

The rearrangement links TRBV6-1 to TRBJ2-7, with D perhaps TRBD2 (6 bases). This CDR3 comprises 12 residues. The germline CDR1 and CDR2 sequences are MNHNS and SASEGT. Trimming removed 4 bases at V and 3 bases at J, with 7 bases between. In DNA form, the CDR3 reads TGTGCCAGCAGTGGACTAGACTACGAGCAGTACTTC. Amino acid sequence: CASSGLDYEQYF.

The CDR3 loop reads CASTDRSYGYTF. The CDR3 nucleotides are TGCGCCAGCACCGACAGGAGCTATGGCTACACCTTC. This sequence joins TRBV5-1 and TRBJ1-2; the D gene is possibly TRBD1 (6 bases). V was clipped by 6 bases and J by 4 bases, with 10 bases between them. This CDR3 has 12 amino acids. Germline CDR1 reads SGHRS; CDR2 reads YFSETQ.

For the CDR3, the DNA is TGTGCCAGTAGTACAGGGACCGGGGGGAACTACGAGCAGTACTTC. It is translated as CASSTGTGGNYEQYF. This chain joins TRBV19 and TRBJ2-7; 7 bases line up with TRBD2. The CDR3 runs to 15 residues. V lost 4 bases to trimming and J lost 3 bases; unmatched junction nucleotides: 9. Germline CDR1 is LNHDA and CDR2 is SQIVND (reference sequence).

This chain joins TRBV5-1 and TRBJ2-5, with 9 bases aligning to TRBD1. The CDR3 is 14 amino acids. Germline V gene data show CDR1 as SGHRS and CDR2 as YFSETQ. The junction had 5 bases not matched to a gene; V was cut back by 4 bases and J by 4 bases. CDR3 amino acids: CASSADRGAETQYF. In DNA, the CDR3 is TGCGCCAGCAGCGCGGACAGGGGTGCAGAGACCCAGTACTTC.

CDR3 amino acids: CASSSSGRDPEQYF. As DNA, the CDR3 is TGTGCCAGCAGCTCCAGTGGCAGGGATCCCGAGCAGTACTTC. The chain joins TRBV7-8 to TRBJ2-7, with a weak D call TRBD1 (5 bases). V lost 4 bases and J 6 bases, leaving 16 bases between the germline ends. This CDR3 is 14 amino acids long. Per the germline V gene, CDR1 is SGHVS and CDR2 is FQNEAQ.

V gene TRBV10-1 combines with J gene TRBJ2-3, with D perhaps TRBD2 (6 bases). V lost 4 bases to trimming and J lost 0 bases, with 11 bases between them. CDR3 size: 15 residues. Germline V lookup: CDR1 WNHNN, CDR2 SYGVQD (reference sequence). As DNA, the CDR3 is TGCGCCAGCAGTGCCGCTAGCGCTAGCACAGATACGCAGTATTTT. It translates to CASSAASASTDTQYF.

The chain uses TRBV10-2 and TRBJ2-3; 7 bases fit TRBD2. This CDR3 spans 15 amino acids. Germline CDR1 WSHSY, CDR2 SAAADI. With 2 bases clipped from V and 10 bases from J, the junction kept 12 bases outside the gene matches. The CDR3 region has the DNA TGCGCCAGCAGTGAGCCGTCGACTAGCTCGCCGGCGCAGTATTTT. Protein product: CASSEPSTSSPAQYF.